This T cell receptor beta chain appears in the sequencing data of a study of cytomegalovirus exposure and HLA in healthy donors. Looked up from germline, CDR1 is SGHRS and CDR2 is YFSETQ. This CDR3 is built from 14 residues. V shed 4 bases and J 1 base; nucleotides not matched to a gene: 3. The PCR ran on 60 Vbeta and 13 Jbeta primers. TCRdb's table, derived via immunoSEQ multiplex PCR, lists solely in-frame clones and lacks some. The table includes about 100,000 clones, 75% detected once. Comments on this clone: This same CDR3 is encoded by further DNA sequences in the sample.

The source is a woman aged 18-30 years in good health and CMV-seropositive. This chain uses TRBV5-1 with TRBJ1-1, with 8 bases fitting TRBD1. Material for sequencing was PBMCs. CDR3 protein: CASSPGQENTEAFF. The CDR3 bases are TGCGCCAGCAGCCCGGGACAGGAGAACACTGAAGCTTTCTTT.